This entry is about one TCR beta chain. This clonotype was seen repeatedly, ten times or more. The clone's antigen remains unknown. No base quality information exists; no much larger clone differs at one position. This record comes from a study of spatial heterogeneity in lung cancer (dated by TCRdb to between 2018 and 2020). A note on the overall study: Beta-chain transcripts were consistently detected in greater numbers than alpha-chain transcripts, which likely reflected higher beta-chain transcript abundance. In the raw uncorrected reads, each unique combination of TCR and UMI appeared more than ten times on average. TCR alpha and beta repertoires were quantitatively compared across multiple tumor regions, matched nontumor lung and blood in non-small cell lung cancer. TCR repertoire features were related to nonsynonymous mutation counts determined by whole-exome sequencing of tumor tissue. At surgery, fewer than 250 tumor regions, around 64 matched nontumor lung samples and 56 PBMC samples were TCR-sequenced for both alpha and beta chains.

The CDR3 covers 13 residues, taking in both the cysteine and the phenylalanine. The DNA shown is the 39-base CDR3, in frame from base 1. In the germline V gene, CDR1 corresponds to SNHLY and CDR2 to FYNNEI. V and J lose 7 bases and 4 bases, and a span of 13 bases separates them. Broader findings and caveats from the paper: Additional single-cell paired TCR alpha and beta sequencing was considered necessary to confirm, at a functional level, the hypothesis that regional TCRs recognize regional mutations. Ubiquitous expanded tumor TCRs were detected in blood more often at tumor resection than at routine follow-up.

The library was built by means of 5' RACE. Instrument used: NextSeq 500. To allow correction of PCR and sequencing errors, the TCR library protocol tagged every TCR cDNA molecule with a unique molecular identifier. From the authors' description of their analysis: TCR identification, UMI-based error correction and CDR3 extraction were performed with Decombinator tools. TCRs above a frequency of 2 per 1,000, corresponding to the top 1% of the tumor frequency distribution, were defined as expanded. Each repertoire was subsampled 100 times to 5,000 TCRs, after which Renyi diversity was computed with the R vegan package. CDR3 similarity networks were built from amino acid triplet string-kernel similarity, with CDR3s being connected when pairwise similarity was above 0.82. The public reads were reprocessed in TCRdb via fastp at Q25 and MiXCR, keeping in-frame beta chains. Rows merge per CDR3 protein into single entries with the most common DNA and genes. The V and J calls here are based on TCRdb, not the publication. The sample has about 95,000 distinct CDR3 sequences on record, 7.5% to 10% of them singletons. The ten largest account for about 7% of the sample.

The sample's time point label is to be understood as: sample taken at primary tumor resection. For TCR sequencing, whole RNA was extracted from tumor and nontumor lung tissue, or from cryopreserved PBMC samples, and no cell sorting was done. The donors were 70 or so patients from the lung TRACERx cohort who had early-stage, untreated non-small cell lung cancer. Only patients for whom sufficient RNA was available from at least two tumor regions were selected for TCR sequencing. The rearranged segments are TRBV2 and TRBJ1-2; no D gene can be assigned with confidence. The sample here was PBMCs, taken at surgery. The origin of this receptor is a male donor with early-stage non-small cell lung cancer. The CDR3 here reads CASKIFKAYGYTF. The sequenced DNA: TGTGCCAGCAAGATTTTTAAAGCCTATGGCTACACCTTC.